Listed below are T cell receptor beta chains from one sample, sequenced in a study of blood T cell repertoires in COVID-19. Assay used: immunoSEQ multiplex PCR; TCRdb lists only in-frame clones, some missing. The sample lists fewer than 250,000 clones; around 90% were seen once. Sequencing was performed on PBMCs or T cells enriched from blood (not recorded which). The source of these receptors is a man aged 25-40 years who had recovered from COVID-19. CDR3s include the opening cysteine and the closing phenylalanine or tryptophan. A D gene is named only where the DNA matches it firmly. Only some rows state a clone size, as once, few, many or a class for expanded clones.

J: TRBJ2-3
size: NA
length: 16
V: TRBV6-5
D: NA
CDR3: CASSYAGSIIADTQYF
DNA: TGTGCCAGCAGTTACGCTGGGAGTATTATCGCAGATACGCAGTATTTT

J: TRBJ2-2
size: NA
length: 15
V: TRBV18
D: NA
CDR3: CASSPWDILTGELFF
DNA: TGTGCCAGCTCACCATGGGACATCCTCACCGGGGAGCTGTTTTTT

J: TRBJ2-3
size: NA
length: 16
V: TRBV19
D: NA
CDR3: CASSYISATFTNTQYF
DNA: TGTGCCAGTAGTTATATATCGGCGACTTTTACAAATACGCAGTATTTT

J: TRBJ2-7
size: NA
length: 15
V: TRBV6-5
D: NA
CDR3: CASSYRTADPYEQYF
DNA: TGTGCCAGCAGTTATAGGACAGCGGACCCCTACGAGCAGTACTTC

J: TRBJ2-7
size: NA
length: 19
V: TRBV7-8
D: TRBD1
CDR3: CASSAGFRDSQWGAYEQYF
DNA: TGTGCCAGCAGCGCCGGTTTTAGGGACAGCCAGTGGGGCGCCTACGAGCAGTACTTC

J: TRBJ2-3
size: NA
length: 17
V: TRBV6-2/TRBV6-3
D: TRBD2
CDR3: CASSYGLAGSFTDTQYF
DNA: TGTGCCAGCAGTTACGGTCTAGCGGGATCCTTCACAGATACGCAGTATTTT

J: TRBJ1-6
size: NA
length: 12
V: TRBV18
D: NA
CDR3: CASSGGNSPLHF
DNA: TGTGCCAGCTCAGGGGGCAATTCACCCCTCCACTTT

J: TRBJ2-2
size: NA
length: 14
V: TRBV3-1/TRBV3-2
D: NA
CDR3: CASSQGAGYGELFF
DNA: TGTGCCAGCAGCCAAGGAGCAGGTTACGGGGAGCTGTTTTTT

J: TRBJ2-1
size: NA
length: 15
V: TRBV3-1/TRBV3-2
D: TRBD2
CDR3: CASSVGLAGYNEQFF
DNA: TGTGCCAGCAGCGTTGGACTAGCGGGATACAATGAGCAGTTCTTC

J: TRBJ1-2
size: few
length: 13
V: TRBV10-3
D: NA
CDR3: CAISEVVSYGYTF
DNA: TGTGCCATCAGTGAGGTAGTGTCCTATGGCTACACCTTC

J: TRBJ1-4
size: NA
length: 14
V: TRBV5-1
D: NA
CDR3: CASSQTGSNEKLFF
DNA: TGCGCCAGCAGTCAAACAGGATCTAATGAAAAACTGTTTTTT

J: TRBJ2-7
size: NA
length: 16
V: TRBV3-1/TRBV3-2
D: TRBD1
CDR3: CASSQDRGTDVYEQYF
DNA: TGTGCCAGCAGCCAAGATAGGGGGACAGATGTCTACGAGCAGTACTTC

J: TRBJ1-5
size: NA
length: 16
V: TRBV7-2
D: NA
CDR3: CASSRGGAEFYQPQHF
DNA: TGTGCCAGCAGCCGGGGGGGGGCCGAATTTTATCAGCCCCAGCATTTT

J: TRBJ2-1
size: NA
length: 13
V: TRBV9
D: NA
CDR3: CASSVSLEGQPFF
DNA: TGTGCCAGCAGCGTAAGTTTGGAGGGACAGCCGTTCTTC

J: TRBJ1-5
size: once
length: 15
V: TRBV19
D: NA
CDR3: CASSLAHSQRVKQHF
DNA: TGTGCCAGTAGTCTAGCCCATTCTCAACGAGTCAAACAGCATTTT

J: TRBJ2-7
size: NA
length: 14
V: TRBV4-1
D: NA
CDR3: CASSQTILINEQYF
DNA: TGCGCCAGCAGCCAAACGATCCTAATAAACGAGCAGTACTTC

J: TRBJ2-5
size: NA
length: 16
V: TRBV18
D: TRBD2
CDR3: CASSPAPGLVTETQYF
DNA: TGTGCCAGCTCACCAGCTCCGGGACTAGTTACGGAGACCCAGTACTTC

J: TRBJ2-3
size: NA
length: 15
V: TRBV7-9
D: NA
CDR3: CASSLMQGSTDTQYF
DNA: TGTGCCAGCAGCTTAATGCAGGGGAGCACAGATACGCAGTATTTT

J: TRBJ2-3
size: NA
length: 15
V: TRBV10-3
D: NA
CDR3: CAISPGVSFTDTQYF
DNA: TGTGCCATCAGTCCCGGTGTTAGCTTCACAGATACGCAGTATTTT

J: TRBJ2-7
size: NA
length: 16
V: TRBV5-1
D: NA
CDR3: CASSLRSVSLGDEQYF
DNA: TGCGCCAGCAGCTTGAGGTCGGTCTCCCTGGGAGACGAGCAGTACTTC

J: TRBJ2-7
size: NA
length: 13
V: TRBV27
D: TRBD2
CDR3: CASRGGRHYEQYF
DNA: TGTGCCAGCCGGGGGGGGCGCCACTACGAGCAGTACTTC

J: TRBJ1-1
size: NA
length: 17
V: TRBV11-2
D: NA
CDR3: CASSQLGGPGHNTEAFF
DNA: TGTGCCAGCAGCCAGCTTGGGGGTCCGGGACATAACACTGAAGCTTTCTTT

J: TRBJ1-2
size: NA
length: 12
V: TRBV12-3/TRBV12-4
D: NA
CDR3: CASSPGFYGYTF
DNA: TGTGCCAGCAGTCCGGGTTTCTATGGCTACACCTTC

J: TRBJ1-3
size: NA
length: 15
V: TRBV4-3
D: NA
CDR3: CASSLSRGTGNTIYF
DNA: TGCGCCAGCAGCCTCTCTCGCGGGACTGGAAACACCATATATTTT

J: TRBJ2-5
size: once
length: 15
V: TRBV4-1
D: TRBD2
CDR3: CASSPGTSGSETQYF
DNA: TGCGCCAGCAGCCCCGGGACTAGCGGGTCAGAGACCCAGTACTTC

J: TRBJ2-7
size: NA
length: 17
V: TRBV24-1
D: TRBD1
CDR3: CATSDEDRGFPPKGQYF
DNA: TGTGCCACCAGTGACGAAGACAGGGGCTTTCCCCCTAAGGGGCAGTACTTC

J: TRBJ2-7
size: NA
length: 13
V: TRBV6-5
D: NA
CDR3: CASSYSPTYEQYF
DNA: TGTGCCAGCAGTTACTCTCCCACCTACGAGCAGTACTTC